This TCR beta chain came from a study of blood T cell repertoires in COVID-19. The wider study: From the United States, Italy and Spain came samples of acute and convalescent COVID-19. From T cells, B-cell-depleted T cells, or PBMCs came the material, which was cDNA or gDNA.

V was clipped by 5 bases and J by 5 bases; unmatched bases: 11. In germline, CDR1 is LGHDT, CDR2 YNNKEL (reference sequence). The CDR3 contains 17 residues. Donors in Cohort 3 who had recovered were those with two negative PCRs, healthcare professional clearance, or resolution of their symptoms. Under the authors' procedure: It was from reference gene primer amplification that nucleated cell counts were estimated. The method was immunoSEQ multiplex PCR; TCRdb's version includes in-frame clones alone and lacks a portion of them. That table is the source of V, J and clone size, and D and trimming were worked out from the DNA. The sample has roughly 400,000 clones; 85% to 90% are singletons.

The specimen was PBMCs or T cells enriched from blood (not recorded which). This receptor was identified in a young man who had recovered from COVID-19. The gene calls are TRBV3-1 (or the pseudogene TRBV3-2) and TRBJ2-7; TRBD2 matches at 14 bases. This chain's CDR3 is CASSSTVRLAGGNEQYF. CDR3 DNA: TGTGCCAGCAGCTCCACGGTGCGACTAGCGGGAGGGAACGAGCAGTACTTC.